This passage covers 26 T cell receptor beta chains from one sample sequenced in a study of blood T cell repertoires in COVID-19. The repertoire was sequenced with immunoSEQ multiplex PCR; TCRdb's copy has only in-frame clones and lacks some. The table lists just over 250,000 clones, about nine tenths of them singletons. Sequencing input: peripheral blood. These receptor sequences come from a person aged 18-30 years with COVID-19, enrolled during active disease.

This chain uses TRBV11-2 with TRBJ2-2, with 7 bases that match TRBD1. After removal of 3 bases from V and 6 bases from J, the junction contained 10 bases not matched to a gene. Per the germline V gene, CDR1 is SGHAT and CDR2 is FQNNGV. The CDR3 has 16 amino acids. CDR3 in amino acids: CASSFLTGAVAGELFF. As DNA, the CDR3 is TGTGCCAGCAGCTTTCTTACAGGGGCGGTGGCCGGGGAGCTGTTTTTT.

This rearrangement joins TRBV30 to TRBJ1-2, with a weak D call TRBD1 (6 bases). Trimming pared 8 bases from V and 8 bases from J, leaving 15 bases between. CDR3 length equals 11 residues. Germline assignment: CDR1 GTSNPN and CDR2 SVGIG (reference sequence). The CDR3 here is CAGTGSNGYTF. The CDR3 DNA reads as TGTGCCGGAACAGGGTCGAACGGCTACACCTTC.

CDR3 sequence: CASSSGQGRAGANVLTF. CDR3 in DNA: TGTGCCAGCAGCTCGGGACAGGGAAGGGCTGGGGCCAACGTCCTGACTTTC. V is TRBV5-4 and J is TRBJ2-6, with 9 nucleotides matching TRBD1. The V gene end was trimmed by 3 bases and the J gene end by 2 bases; junction bases not matched to a gene: 6. The CDR3 contains 17 residues. The germline V gene encodes CDR1 SGHNT and CDR2 YYREEE (reference sequence).

The chain is built from TRBV6-4 and TRBJ1-5; 9 bases are shared with TRBD1. This CDR3 contains 15 residues. With 8 bases clipped from V and 2 bases from J, the junction kept 7 bases outside the gene matches. Germline V CDR1 and CDR2: MRHNA, SNTAGT. CDR3 in DNA: TGTGCCAGCGACAGGGGGACCTCAGGCAATCAGCCCCAGCATTTT. This encodes CASDRGTSGNQPQHF.

This rearrangement joins TRBV19 to TRBJ2-1; D not resolved. Trimming took 5 bases from V and 0 from J, leaving 8 bases between them. Germline loops: CDR1 LNHDA, CDR2 SQIVND (reference sequence). This CDR3 spans 14 amino acids. CDR3 amino acids: CASSDWSSYNEQFF. The CDR3 region has the DNA TGTGCCAGTAGTGACTGGAGCTCCTACAATGAGCAGTTCTTC.

This rearrangement joins TRBV4-1 to TRBJ1-2, with 8 bases aligning to TRBD1. The germline V gene has CDR1 MGHRA and CDR2 YSYEKL. V shed 1 base and J 4 bases; nucleotides not matched to a gene: 5. CDR3 length: 15 residues. Here the CDR3 reads CASSQGSGGGYGYTF. CDR3 coding DNA: TGCGCCAGCAGCCAAGGGTCAGGGGGCGGCTATGGCTACACCTTC.

V and J are TRBV7-9 and TRBJ1-1; 7 bases fit TRBD1. The CDR3 consists of 15 residues. After removal of 5 bases from V and 0 bases from J, the junction contained 6 bases not matched to a gene. Germline V gene sequence: CDR1 SEHNR, CDR2 FQNEAQ (reference sequence). DNA for the CDR3: TGTGCCAGCAGCGCAGACAGGGCAATGAACACTGAAGCTTTCTTT. It yields the protein CASSADRAMNTEAFF.

This chain connects TRBV5-4 to TRBJ1-4, with TRBD1 matching over 7 bases. There are 14 residues in the CDR3. Germline V CDR1 and CDR2: SGHNT, YYREEE (reference sequence). With V trimmed by 4 bases and J by 5 bases, 5 bases remained unmatched. CDR3 residues: CASSEGTVNEKLFF. CDR3 in DNA: TGTGCCAGCAGCGAAGGGACAGTCAATGAAAAACTGTTTTTT.

The chain has TRBV19 and TRBJ1-4, with 8 bases aligning to TRBD1. Per the germline V gene, CDR1 is LNHDA and CDR2 is SQIVND (reference sequence). Trimming at V came to 2 bases and at J to 8 bases, leaving 7 bases not matched to a gene. The CDR3 spans 15 residues. CDR3 amino acids: CASSIPTGEEEKLFF. DNA of the CDR3: TGTGCCAGTAGTATACCGACAGGGGAGGAGGAAAAACTGTTTTTT.

The chain links TRBV25-1 to TRBJ1-3, with D perhaps TRBD1 (5 bases). This CDR3 is 14 amino acids long. From germline, CDR1 is MGHDK and CDR2 SYGVNS. Trimming removed 3 bases from V and 2 bases from J, with 8 bases in between. The CDR3, as DNA: TGTGCCAGCAGTGACGCAGGGACTGGAAACACCATATATTTT. Residues: CASSDAGTGNTIYF.

The rearrangement joins TRBV2 to TRBJ2-3; D is possibly TRBD1 (7 bases). This CDR3 contains 16 residues. With 1 base removed from V and 2 bases from J, the gap between germline ends came to 13 bases. Germline V gene sequence: CDR1 SNHLY, CDR2 FYNNEI. The chain's CDR3 is CASSEGAGQNTDTQYF. The CDR3 DNA is TGTGCCAGCAGTGAAGGGGCGGGACAGAACACAGATACGCAGTATTTT.

CDR3 amino acids: CASGQGLGYTF. The CDR3 DNA sequence: TGTGCCAGTGGACAGGGCCTAGGCTACACCTTC. The chain is built from TRBV6-5 and TRBJ1-2, with 8 positions matching TRBD1. V lost 9 bases and J lost 8; bases outside the gene matches: 5. CDR1 MNHEY and CDR2 SVGAGI come from the germline V gene. CDR3 length: 11 amino acids.

The chain combines TRBV29-1 with TRBJ2-2; TRBD2 agrees at 13 bases. Germline CDR1 reads SQVTM; CDR2 reads ANQGSEA. V lost 7 bases and J lost 6; bases outside the gene matches: 8. There are 15 residues in the CDR3. CDR3 in DNA: TGCAGCGCACCTGGACTAGCGGGAGCCCCCGGGGAGCTGTTTTTT. This sequence encodes CSAPGLAGAPGELFF.

The chain combines TRBV14 with TRBJ2-1, with 9 bases aligning to TRBD1. Looked up from germline, CDR1 is SGHDN and CDR2 is FVKESK. V was pared by 0 bases and J by 11 bases, with 8 bases of the junction left unmatched. This CDR3 has 15 amino acids. The CDR3 DNA sequence: TGTGCCAGCAGCCAAGACGGACAGGGGTTCCCCCAGCAGTTCTTC. Its translation is CASSQDGQGFPQQFF.

The chain carries TRBV10-3 and TRBJ2-1; 12 bases align to TRBD1. The V and J ends lost 10 bases and 6 bases, in that order; junction bases with no gene match: 13. Germline V CDR1 and CDR2: ENHRY, SYGVKD. CDR3 size: 16 residues. The CDR3 DNA sequence: TGTGCCACGCTCCCCCCTCCGGGACAGGGGGCCAATGAGCAGTTCTTC. This translates into CATLPPPGQGANEQFF.

The chain links TRBV12-5 to TRBJ2-7; TRBD1 matches 9 bases. Germline assignment: CDR1 LGHNT and CDR2 FRNRAP. The CDR3 contains 14 residues. With V trimmed by 2 bases and J by 6 bases, 5 bases remained unmatched. The CDR3 spells CASGLRTGAFEQYF. DNA for the CDR3: TGTGCTAGTGGTTTGCGGACAGGGGCTTTCGAGCAGTACTTC.

The chain couples TRBV7-9 to TRBJ1-2, with TRBD1 matching 8 bases. V shed 1 base, J shed 8 bases, and the junction held 9 bases outside the gene matches. The length of the CDR3 is 15 residues. Germline-derived CDR1 and CDR2 are SEHNR and FQNEAQ (reference sequence). In DNA, the CDR3 is TGTGCCAGCAGCTTAGGAAGCTTCAGGGGGCACGGCTACACCTTC. Protein: CASSLGSFRGHGYTF.

CDR3 sequence reads: CASSLGGNTEAFF. The CDR3 DNA is TGTGCCAGCAGTTTGGGGGGGAACACTGAAGCTTTCTTT. V usage is TRBV27 and J usage is TRBJ1-1; the D gene is possibly TRBD1 (5 bases). The germline V gene has CDR1 MNHEY and CDR2 SMNVEV (reference sequence). The CDR3 consists of 13 residues. Trimming cost V 3 bases and J 1 base, with 6 bases left between them.

This chain connects TRBV27 to TRBJ1-5, with D maybe TRBD1 (5 bases). From germline, CDR1 is MNHEY and CDR2 SMNVEV (reference sequence). The CDR3 runs 15 residues. Trimming pared 10 bases from V and 6 bases from J, leaving 22 bases between. This CDR3 reads CATAVGRGYSQPQHF. The DNA of the CDR3 is TGTGCCACCGCGGTGGGAAGGGGATACAGTCAGCCCCAGCATTTT.

The rearrangement joins TRBV6-5 to TRBJ1-4; 9 bases are shared with TRBD1. Germline V lookup: CDR1 MNHEY, CDR2 SVGAGI. The V and J ends lost 6 bases and 8 bases, in that order; junction bases with no gene match: 7. The CDR3 sequence is 14 residues long. Here the CDR3 DNA reads TGTGCCAGCAGACCGGGACAGGGTAGCGAAAAACTGTTTTTT. Protein sequence: CASRPGQGSEKLFF.

This chain joins TRBV29-1 and TRBJ1-5; no clear D gene. This CDR3 has 14 amino acids. V gave up 6 bases and J gave up 0 bases, with 12 bases separating them. The germline V gene has CDR1 SQVTM and CDR2 ANQGSEA. CDR3 sequence reads: CSVSPTNSNQPQHF. DNA of the CDR3: TGCAGCGTCTCTCCGACAAATAGCAATCAGCCCCAGCATTTT.

This clone was counted a few times. The chain links TRBV7-2 to TRBJ2-7; possibly TRBD2 for D (6 bases). V lost 2 bases and J lost 0, with 11 bases in between. The germline CDR1 and CDR2 sequences are SGHTA and FQGNSA. This CDR3 contains 15 residues. Here the CDR3 reads CASSLIAGGSYEQYF. DNA for the CDR3: TGTGCCAGCAGCTTAATTGCCGGGGGCTCCTACGAGCAGTACTTC.

J is TRBJ2-5 and V is TRBV5-6; 11 bases fit TRBD2. Germline V gives CDR1 SGHDT, CDR2 YYEEEE. The CDR3 consists of 14 residues. With V trimmed by 0 bases and J by 5 bases, 0 bases remained unmatched. The CDR3 here is CASSLGLAGETQYF. The CDR3, as DNA: TGTGCCAGCAGCTTGGGACTAGCGGGGGAGACCCAGTACTTC.

A few counts support this clone. The rearrangement links TRBV12-3 or TRBV12-4 to TRBJ1-1; D remains ambiguous. The CDR3 covers 10 residues. V lost 6 bases, J lost 5 bases, and 4 bases lay in between. CDR3 protein: CASRETEAFF. CDR3 sequence (DNA): TGTGCCAGCAGAGAGACTGAAGCTTTCTTT.

The rearrangement joins TRBV29-1 to TRBJ1-1, with D possibly TRBD1 on 5 matching bases. The CDR3 is 15 residues long. V dropped 1 base and J dropped 5 bases, with 17 bases sitting between them. CDR1 is SQVTM, CDR2 ANQGSEA, per germline. The CDR3 DNA reads TGCAGCGTTGAAGTTGTTGGACACCTCGGGACTGAAGCTTTCTTT. It is translated as CSVEVVGHLGTEAFF.

To note about this clone: The junction differs from germline at one of its ends, possibly a read error. The chain carries TRBV29-1 and TRBJ2-5, with TRBD1 identical over 10 bases. Germline assignment: CDR1 SQVTM and CDR2 ANQGSEA. The CDR3 spans 13 residues. This CDR3 is CSVGTGGPESQYF. The CDR3 region has the DNA TGCAGCGTTGGGACAGGGGGGCCAGAGTCCCAGTACTTC.